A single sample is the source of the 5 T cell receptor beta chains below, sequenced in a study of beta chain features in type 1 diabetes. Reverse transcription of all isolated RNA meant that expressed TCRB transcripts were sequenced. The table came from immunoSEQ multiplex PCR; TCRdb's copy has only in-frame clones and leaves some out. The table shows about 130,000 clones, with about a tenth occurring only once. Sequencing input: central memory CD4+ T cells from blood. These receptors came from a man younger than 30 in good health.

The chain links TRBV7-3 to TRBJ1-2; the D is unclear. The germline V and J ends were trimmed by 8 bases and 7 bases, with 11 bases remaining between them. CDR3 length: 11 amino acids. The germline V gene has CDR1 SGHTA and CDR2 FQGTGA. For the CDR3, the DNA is TGTGCCAGCGGATCGGGTCCTGGCTACACCTTC. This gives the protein CASGSGPGYTF.

The CDR3 DNA reads as TGTGCCAGCAGCTTAGGGACAGGGGGAGATACGCAGTATTTT. This encodes CASSLGTGGDTQYF. J is TRBJ2-3 and V is TRBV11-3, with 10 positions matching TRBD1. V trimming: 1 base; J trimming: 5 bases; junction bases outside the gene matches: 0. The CDR3 totals 14 residues. Germline CDR1 SGHNT, CDR2 YENEEA.

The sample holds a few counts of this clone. Written as DNA, the CDR3 is TGTGCCTGGAGTATTACAGGGGGCATCACTGAAGCTTTCTTT. Residues: CAWSITGGITEAFF. This chain links TRBV30 with TRBJ1-1, with 9 bases that match TRBD1. The V segment lost 2 bases and the J segment 4 bases; nucleotides outside the gene matches: 5. Germline CDR1 and CDR2: GTSNPN and SVGIG (reference sequence). There are 14 residues in the CDR3.

The CDR3 protein is CASTPGLFFQPQHF. DNA of the CDR3: TGTGCCAGCACCCCAGGTCTGTTTTTTCAGCCCCAGCATTTT. This chain joins TRBV28 and TRBJ1-5; D gene unclear. V was trimmed by 7 bases and J by 6 bases, leaving 16 bases between them. CDR3 length: 14 residues. Per germline, CDR1 MDHEN and CDR2 SYDVKM.

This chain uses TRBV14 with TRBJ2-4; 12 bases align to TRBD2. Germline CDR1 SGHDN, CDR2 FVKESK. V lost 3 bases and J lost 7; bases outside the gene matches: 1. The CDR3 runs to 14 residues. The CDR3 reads CASSQTSGGNIQYF. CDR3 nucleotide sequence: TGTGCCAGCAGCCAGACTAGCGGGGGCAACATTCAGTACTTC.